This TCR beta chain was identified during a study of blood T cell repertoires in COVID-19. Study-wide background: Donors in the United States, Italy and Spain gave samples during acute or convalescent COVID-19. T cells, B-cell-depleted T cells, or PBMCs provided the cDNA or gDNA that served as material.

The germline V gene has CDR1 SGHNT and CDR2 YYREEE (reference sequence). J lost 4 bases, V lost 3 bases, and 10 bases had no gene match. The CDR3 covers 17 residues. In the original processing: Cell counts per sample came from amplifying reference gene primers. This table comes from immunoSEQ multiplex PCR, and its TCRdb copy is limited to in-frame clones, with some not included. For V, J and clone size, that table is used; D and trimming come from the DNA. Of under 65,000 clones listed, 70% to 90% are singletons. The source is a man between 60 and 75 years old with acute or convalescent COVID-19. The sequencing sample was made of peripheral blood. The chain is built from TRBV5-4 and TRBJ2-3; 11 bases line up with TRBD2. DNA of the CDR3: TGTGCCAGCAGCTCCGGGACTAGCGGCTATGAGGCAGATACGCAGTATTTT. Translating gives CASSSGTSGYEADTQYF.